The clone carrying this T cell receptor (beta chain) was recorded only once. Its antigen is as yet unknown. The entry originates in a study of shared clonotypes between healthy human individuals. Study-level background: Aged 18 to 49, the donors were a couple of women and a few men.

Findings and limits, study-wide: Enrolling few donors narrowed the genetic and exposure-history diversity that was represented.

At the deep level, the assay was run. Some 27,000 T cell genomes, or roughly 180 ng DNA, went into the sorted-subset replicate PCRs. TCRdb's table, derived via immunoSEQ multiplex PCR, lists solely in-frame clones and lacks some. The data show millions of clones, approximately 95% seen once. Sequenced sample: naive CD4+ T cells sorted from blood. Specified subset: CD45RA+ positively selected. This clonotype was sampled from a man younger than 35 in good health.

Here the CDR3 DNA reads TGTGCCACCAGCAGAGTCGGACAGGGACTTTCCTACGAGCAGTACTTC. It encodes CATSRVGQGLSYEQYF. The chain employs TRBV15 and TRBJ2-7, with TRBD1 matching 8 bases. The CDR3 covers 16 residues. The germline V gene encodes CDR1 LNHNV and CDR2 YYDKDF (reference sequence). V dropped 1 base and J dropped 1; count of bases not matched to a gene: 6.